Here is one T cell receptor beta chain with its context. The data belong to a study of shared clonotypes between healthy human individuals. CD45RO-negative, CCR7-selected cells formed the naive CD8 fraction, which excluded terminally differentiated effector memory CD45RA+ cells. The CDR3 is made up of 14 amino acids. Trimming left V 3 bases short and J 0 bases short, with 8 bases between. Germline CDR1 PRHDT, CDR2 FYEKMQ (reference sequence). Some clones are missing from TCRdb's copy, which holds only in-frame ones; the method was immunoSEQ multiplex PCR. Found here are about 2 million clones, over 85% of them singletons; the top ten hold about 1.1%.

The chain combines TRBV13 with TRBJ2-5; D is ambiguous. The TCR sequence derives from a man aged 18 to 30 in good health. What was sequenced was naive CD8+ T cells sorted from blood. Written as DNA, the CDR3 is TGTGCCAGCAGCTTGGGGTTTAACCAAGAGACCCAGTACTTC. This gives the protein CASSLGFNQETQYF.